The rows below give T cell receptor beta chains drawn from one sample of a study of regulatory T cells. Measured with immunoSEQ multiplex PCR; TCRdb has only the in-frame clones, and not every one. The profile shows about 32,000 clones, about 88% of them singletons. The sequenced sample was conventional CD4+ T cells sorted from blood. The source is a person under 30 with CD3G deficiency. CDR3s include the opening cysteine and the closing phenylalanine or tryptophan. D genes are given only for firm matches. Only some rows state a clone size, as once, few, many or a class for expanded clones.

d_gene,j_gene,v_gene,abundance,CDR3aa,CDR3nt
.,TRBJ2-3,TRBV7-9,.,CASSRGTYTQYF,TGTGCCAGCAGCCGAGGGACATATACGCAGTATTTT
.,TRBJ2-5,TRBV9,.,CASSVDGGAEETQYF,TGTGCCAGCAGCGTAGATGGGGGCGCGGAAGAGACCCAGTACTTC
.,TRBJ1-2,TRBV18,.,CASSPQREFFYGYTF,TGTGCCAGCTCACCACAGCGTGAGTTCTTCTATGGCTACACCTTC
.,TRBJ1-1,TRBV5-1,.,CASSAHGNTEAFF,TGCGCCAGCAGCGCGCACGGGAACACTGAAGCTTTCTTT
.,TRBJ2-5,TRBV21-1,.,CASSPGSGGSQETQYF,TGTGCCAGCAGCCCTGGTAGCGGGGGGTCCCAAGAGACCCAGTACTTC
.,TRBJ2-7,TRBV10-3,.,CAISDGVRSYEQYF,TGTGCCATCAGTGACGGGGTCCGCTCCTACGAGCAGTACTTC
TRBD1,TRBJ2-7,TRBV5-1,.,CASSSGTGHTYEQYF,TGCGCCAGCAGCTCCGGGACAGGGCATACCTACGAGCAGTACTTC
.,TRBJ1-2,TRBV5-5,.,CASSLRRGRGGYTF,TGTGCCAGCAGCTTGAGGAGGGGAAGAGGGGGCTACACCTTC
TRBD2,TRBJ2-1,TRBV18,.,CASSPGLAPSEQFF,TGTGCCAGCTCACCGGGACTAGCCCCCTCTGAGCAGTTCTTC
.,TRBJ2-1,TRBV18,.,CASSQKGSSYNEQFF,TGTGCCAGCTCACAAAAGGGGAGCTCCTACAATGAGCAGTTCTTC
.,TRBJ2-3,TRBV5-1,.,CASSLVAVGSGTDTQYF,TGCGCCAGCAGCTTGGTGGCGGTGGGGTCTGGCACAGATACGCAGTATTTT
.,TRBJ2-7,TRBV28,once,CASSLSQAYGEQYF,TGTGCCAGCAGTTTAAGTCAGGCCTACGGCGAGCAGTACTTC
.,TRBJ2-6,TRBV28,.,CASTSGGPGANVLTF,TGTGCCAGCACCTCCGGGGGTCCGGGGGCCAACGTCCTGACTTTC
TRBD2,TRBJ2-5,TRBV18,.,CASSPPSASGRARQETQYF,TGTGCCAGCTCACCGCCGTCTGCTAGCGGGAGGGCCCGTCAAGAGACCCAGTACTTC
.,TRBJ2-3,TRBV18,.,CASSPLPFGARTDTQYF,TGTGCCAGCTCACCACTACCGTTCGGAGCCCGCACAGATACGCAGTATTTT
.,TRBJ2-7,TRBV7-2,once,CASSLRTVGYEQYF,TGTGCCAGCAGCTTAAGGACGGTGGGCTACGAGCAGTACTTC
.,TRBJ1-1,TRBV6-1,.,CASSLRGGLEAFF,TGTGCCAGTAGCCTACGGGGGGGGCTAGAAGCTTTCTTT
.,TRBJ2-3,TRBV7-8,.,CASSLAKTGLSSTDTQYF,TGTGCCAGCAGCTTAGCCAAAACAGGGCTATCTAGCACAGATACGCAGTATTTT
.,TRBJ2-1,TRBV27,.,CASSLEGSKNEQFF,TGTGCCAGCAGTTTAGAGGGTAGCAAGAATGAGCAGTTCTTC
.,TRBJ2-1,TRBV28,.,CASSLSLREQFF,TGTGCCAGCAGTTTATCCCTGCGTGAGCAGTTCTTC
.,TRBJ1-1,TRBV6-1,.,CASSSRLQEAFF,TGTGCCAGCAGTTCCCGACTCCAGGAGGCTTTCTTT
TRBD1,TRBJ2-6,TRBV10-3,.,CAISPGQGESSGANVLTF,TGTGCCATCAGCCCCGGACAGGGGGAAAGTTCTGGGGCCAACGTCCTGACTTTC
.,TRBJ2-1,TRBV5-1,.,CASSLGLADEQFF,TGCGCCAGCAGCTTGGGCCTAGCCGATGAGCAGTTCTTC
.,TRBJ2-7,TRBV6-1,.,CASSGGTVRGYEQYF,TGTGCCAGCAGTGGAGGGACAGTCCGGGGGTACGAGCAGTACTTC
TRBD2,TRBJ2-5,TRBV28,.,CASSLTAGGVETQYF,TGTGCCAGCAGTTTAACGGCGGGAGGAGTAGAGACCCAGTACTTC
.,TRBJ2-3,TRBV7-9,.,CASSLDRATDTQYF,TGTGCCAGCAGCTTAGACAGAGCCACAGATACGCAGTATTTT
.,TRBJ2-3,TRBV28,.,CASSLGNNRGDTQYF,TGTGCCAGCAGTTTGGGGAATAATAGAGGAGATACGCAGTATTTT
TRBD1,TRBJ1-2,TRBV11-3,.,CASSSPEGAVFGYTF,TGTGCCAGCAGCTCCCCCGAGGGGGCGGTTTTTGGCTACACCTTC
.,TRBJ2-7,TRBV28,.,CASSSPGTYEQYF,TGTGCCAGCAGTTCCCCTGGGACCTACGAGCAGTACTTC
.,TRBJ1-1,TRBV5-1,.,CASRPGTLNTEAFF,TGCGCCAGCAGACCCGGGACACTGAACACTGAAGCTTTCTTT
.,TRBJ2-7,TRBV6-6,.,CASSGPPPRQYF,TGTGCCAGCAGCGGCCCACCACCGAGGCAGTACTTC
.,TRBJ1-5,TRBV6-1,.,CASSEAGQPQHF,TGTGCCAGCAGTGAAGCGGGTCAGCCCCAGCATTTT
TRBD2,TRBJ2-3,TRBV5-1,.,CASSALSGGVGRTQYF,TGCGCCAGCAGCGCCCTGAGCGGGGGGGTTGGACGAACGCAGTATTTT
.,TRBJ1-4,TRBV6-6,.,CASSLGGINEKLFF,TGTGCCAGCAGCCTAGGGGGTATTAATGAAAAACTGTTTTTT
.,TRBJ2-3,TRBV19,.,CASSIGRAEDTQYF,TGTGCCAGTAGTATTGGACGGGCGGAGGATACGCAGTATTTT
TRBD2,TRBJ2-3,TRBV28,once,CATGGLEQYF,TGTGCCACGGGGGGGTTGGAGCAGTATTTT
.,TRBJ2-1,TRBV5-1,.,CASSLGGSSYNEQFF,TGCGCCAGCAGCTTAGGCGGTAGCTCCTACAATGAGCAGTTCTTC
.,TRBJ2-1,TRBV9,.,CASRPIVARQGGDEQFF,TGTGCCAGCCGGCCTATAGTCGCAAGGCAGGGGGGAGATGAGCAGTTCTTC
.,TRBJ2-5,TRBV21-1,.,CASSSRDRQETQYF,TGTGCCAGCAGCAGTCGGGACAGGCAAGAGACCCAGTACTTC
.,TRBJ2-3,TRBV5-5,.,CASSFQLLGTDTQYF,TGTGCCAGCAGCTTTCAGCTCCTCGGCACAGATACGCAGTATTTT
.,TRBJ2-6,TRBV11-2,.,CASSPGRSSGANVLTF,TGTGCCAGCAGCCCAGGGAGGAGCAGCGGGGCCAACGTCCTGACTTTC
.,TRBJ2-1,TRBV28,.,CASSDGVNEQFF,TGTGCCAGCAGCGATGGGGTCAATGAGCAGTTCTTC
TRBD1,TRBJ2-7,TRBV28,.,CASSTGVPYEQYF,TGTGCCAGCAGTACAGGGGTGCCCTACGAGCAGTACTTC
TRBD2,TRBJ2-7,TRBV28,.,CASSPRLAGGSYEQYF,TGTGCCAGCAGCCCCAGACTAGCGGGGGGCTCCTACGAGCAGTACTTC
.,TRBJ2-7,TRBV6-1,.,CASSEGATLWEQYF,TGTGCCAGCAGTGAAGGGGCCACCCTTTGGGAGCAGTACTTC
TRBD2,TRBJ2-2,TRBV6-6,.,CASRSSGGAPGELFF,TGTGCCAGCAGGTCTAGCGGGGGGGCCCCCGGGGAGCTGTTTTTT
TRBD2,TRBJ2-1,TRBV10-3,.,CAISAASGRGDEQFF,TGTGCCATCAGTGCGGCTAGCGGGAGGGGAGATGAGCAGTTCTTC
TRBD2,TRBJ2-1,TRBV10-3,.,CAISDPGTSGRALFF,TGTGCCATCAGTGACCCGGGGACTAGCGGGAGGGCCTTGTTCTTC
.,TRBJ2-6,TRBV5-1,once,CASSLADSVSGANVLTF,TGCGCCAGCAGCTTGGCCGACAGCGTCTCTGGGGCCAACGTCCTGACTTTC
.,TRBJ1-1,TRBV6-1,.,CASSTGSPAAFF,TGTGCCAGCAGCACGGGCAGCCCGGCGGCTTTCTTT
.,TRBJ2-3,TRBV28,once,CASSLGTDTQYF,TGTGCCAGCAGTTTAGGGACAGATACGCAGTATTTT
TRBD1,TRBJ1-2,TRBV6-5,.,CAISGGTGDYGYTF,TGTGCCATCAGTGGGGGGACAGGCGACTATGGCTACACCTTC
.,TRBJ1-4,TRBV6-5,once,CASSYRQGSGREKLFF,TGTGCCAGCAGTTATAGGCAGGGGTCAGGGCGTGAAAAACTGTTTTTT
.,TRBJ2-2,TRBV10-3,.,CAISEKQGSGELFF,TGTGCCATCAGTGAGAAGCAGGGATCCGGGGAGCTGTTTTTT
.,TRBJ2-1,TRBV18,.,CASSLARSGNEQFF,TGTGCCAGCTCACTAGCGAGGTCCGGGAATGAGCAGTTCTTC